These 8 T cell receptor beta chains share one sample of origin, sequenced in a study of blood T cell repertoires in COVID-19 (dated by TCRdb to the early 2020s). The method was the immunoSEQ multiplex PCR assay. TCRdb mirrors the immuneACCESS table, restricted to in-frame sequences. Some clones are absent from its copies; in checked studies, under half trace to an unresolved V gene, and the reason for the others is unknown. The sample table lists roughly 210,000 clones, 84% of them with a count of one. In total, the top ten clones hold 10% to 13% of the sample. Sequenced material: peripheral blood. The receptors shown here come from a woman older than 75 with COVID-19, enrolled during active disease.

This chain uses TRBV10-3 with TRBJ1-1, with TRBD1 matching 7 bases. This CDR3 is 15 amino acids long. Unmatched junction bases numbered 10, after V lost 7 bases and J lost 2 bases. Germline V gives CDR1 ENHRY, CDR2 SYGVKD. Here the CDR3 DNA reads TGTGCCATCATTGCAGACAGGGACCGAAACACTGAAGCTTTCTTT. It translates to CAIIADRDRNTEAFF.

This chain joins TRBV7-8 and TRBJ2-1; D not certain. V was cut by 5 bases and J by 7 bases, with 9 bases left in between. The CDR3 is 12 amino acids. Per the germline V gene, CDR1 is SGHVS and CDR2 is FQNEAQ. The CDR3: CASSPLRNEQFF. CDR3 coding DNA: TGTGCCAGCAGCCCCCTGCGTAATGAGCAGTTCTTC.

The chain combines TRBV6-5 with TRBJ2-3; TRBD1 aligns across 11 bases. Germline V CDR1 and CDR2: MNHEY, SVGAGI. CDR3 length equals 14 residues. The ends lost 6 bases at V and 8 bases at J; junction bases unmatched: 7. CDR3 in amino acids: CASRKDRGQGTQYF. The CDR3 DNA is TGTGCCAGCAGAAAGGACAGGGGGCAGGGTACGCAGTATTTT.

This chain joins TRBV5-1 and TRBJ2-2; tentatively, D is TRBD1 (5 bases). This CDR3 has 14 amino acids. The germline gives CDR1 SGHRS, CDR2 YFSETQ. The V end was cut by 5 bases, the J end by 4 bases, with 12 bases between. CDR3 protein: CASSRGWVTGELFF. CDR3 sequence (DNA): TGCGCCAGCAGTAGGGGATGGGTCACCGGGGAGCTGTTTTTT.

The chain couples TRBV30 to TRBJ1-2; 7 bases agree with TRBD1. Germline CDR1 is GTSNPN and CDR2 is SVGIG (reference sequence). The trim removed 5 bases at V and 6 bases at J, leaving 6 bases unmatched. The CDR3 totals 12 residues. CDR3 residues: CAWLSTGDGYTF. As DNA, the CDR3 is TGTGCCTGGCTGTCTACAGGGGATGGCTACACCTTC.

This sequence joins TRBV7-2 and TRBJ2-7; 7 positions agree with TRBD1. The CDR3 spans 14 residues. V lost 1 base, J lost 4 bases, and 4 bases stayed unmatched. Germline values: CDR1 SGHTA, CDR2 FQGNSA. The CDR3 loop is CASSLGVTGYEQYF. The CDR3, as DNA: TGTGCCAGCAGCTTAGGGGTGACAGGGTACGAGCAGTACTTC. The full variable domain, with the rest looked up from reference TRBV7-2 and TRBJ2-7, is GAGVSQSPSNKVTEKGKDVELRCDPISGHTALYWYRQSLGQGLEFLIYFQGNSAPDKSGLPSDRFSAERTGGSVSTLTIQRTQQEDSAVYLCASSLGVTGYEQYFGPGTRLTVT.

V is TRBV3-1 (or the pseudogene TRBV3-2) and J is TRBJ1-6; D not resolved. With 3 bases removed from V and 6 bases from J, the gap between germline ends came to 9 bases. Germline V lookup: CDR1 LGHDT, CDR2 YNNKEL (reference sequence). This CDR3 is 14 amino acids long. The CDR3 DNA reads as TGTGCCAGCAGCCATCGGGATTCTAATTCACCCCTCCACTTT. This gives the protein CASSHRDSNSPLHF.

For the CDR3, the DNA is TGCGCCAGCAGCCAGGGACTAGCGGGGGGGCCGAACACCGGGGAGCTGTTTTTT. Encoded protein: CASSQGLAGGPNTGELFF. The chain combines TRBV5-1 with TRBJ2-2, with 16 nucleotides matching TRBD2. Per germline, CDR1 SGHRS and CDR2 YFSETQ. The CDR3 covers 18 residues. V shed 4 bases, J shed 0 bases, and the junction held 3 bases outside the gene matches. The whole variable domain, remainder taken from reference TRBV5-1 and TRBJ2-2, is KAGVTQTPRYLIKTRGQQVTLSCSPISGHRSVSWYQQTPGQGLQFLFEYFSETQRNKGNFPGRFSGRQFSNSRSEMNVSTLELGDSALYLCASSQGLAGGPNTGELFFGEGSRLTVL.